Below are 25 T cell receptor beta chains sequenced from a single sample in a study of T-cell reconstitution after alpha-beta-depleted transplantation in children. As it was prepared, the TCRbeta library received unique molecular identifiers. TCRdb reprocessed the PCR reads via MiXCR and lists one record per CDR3 protein. The data contain just under 550,000 distinct CDR3 sequences, 15% to 20% of them singletons. The sample consisted of PBMCs from the stem cell graft donor, taken from the stem cell graft. The receptor set was obtained from a human donor who donated a stem cell graft to a child with acute lymphoblastic leukemia.

This clonotype has a handful of counts. This rearrangement joins TRBV7-9 to TRBJ2-7; 10 bases line up with TRBD2. The length of the CDR3 is 17 residues. CDR1 is SEHNR and CDR2 is FQNEAQ in the germline V gene (reference sequence). Losses at the gene ends were 0 bases for V and 6 bases for J; bases not matched to a gene: 11. The CDR3 protein is CASSLARASGRAGEQYF. The CDR3, as DNA: TGTGCCAGCAGCTTAGCTAGGGCTAGCGGGAGAGCTGGCGAGCAGTACTTC.

This sequence joins TRBV5-1 and TRBJ1-4, with D maybe TRBD1 (5 bases). This CDR3 region has 16 residues. Germline values: CDR1 SGHRS, CDR2 YFSETQ. The V gene lost 3 bases and the J gene lost 0 bases, with 12 bases spanning the gap. The CDR3 is CASSSIGGSTNEKLFF. In DNA, the CDR3 is TGCGCCAGCAGCTCAATCGGGGGTTCAACTAATGAAAAACTGTTTTTT. Based on the CDR3 plus reference TRBV5-1 and TRBJ1-4, the full variable domain is KAGVTQTPRYLIKTRGQQVTLSCSPISGHRSVSWYQQTPGQGLQFLFEYFSETQRNKGNFPGRFSGRQFSNSRSEMNVSTLELGDSALYLCASSSIGGSTNEKLFFGSGTQLSVL.

This clonotype was observed a few times. Here the CDR3 DNA reads TGTGCCACCAGTGATTTAAGCGCCCAGCAGTTCTTC. Translating gives CATSDLSAQQFF. This chain links TRBV24-1 with TRBJ2-1, with unresolved D. This CDR3 is built from 12 residues. V shed 1 base and J shed 11 bases, with 8 bases lying between them. Germline CDR1 KGHDR, CDR2 SFDVKD.

There are many counts of this clonotype. The chain couples TRBV5-1 to TRBJ2-5; D gene uncertain. The V end was cut by 0 bases, the J end by 0 bases, with 6 bases between. Germline CDR1 reads SGHRS; CDR2 reads YFSETQ. The CDR3 consists of 14 residues. CDR3 coding DNA: TGCGCCAGCAGCTTGGTCGGCAACCAAGAGACCCAGTACTTC. This translates into CASSLVGNQETQYF.

The genes are TRBV13 and TRBJ1-2; D unresolved. V gave up 5 bases and J gave up 4 bases, with 14 bases separating them. Germline V lookup: CDR1 PRHDT, CDR2 FYEKMQ (reference sequence). This CDR3 is 14 amino acids long. The CDR3 DNA reads TGTGCCAGCAGCCCCCGCGGATCATTCTATGGCTACACCTTC. Translating gives CASSPRGSFYGYTF.

The chain has TRBV5-1 and TRBJ2-1; 7 bases line up with TRBD1. The CDR3 spans 15 residues. V was pared by 2 bases and J by 10 bases, with 12 bases of the junction left unmatched. Germline values: CDR1 SGHRS, CDR2 YFSETQ. The CDR3, as DNA: TGCGCCAGCAGCTTAATAGGGGGCGCCGTCGAAGAGCAGTTCTTC. It codes for CASSLIGGAVEEQFF. The full variable domain, rest sourced from reference TRBV5-1 and TRBJ2-1, is KAGVTQTPRYLIKTRGQQVTLSCSPISGHRSVSWYQQTPGQGLQFLFEYFSETQRNKGNFPGRFSGRQFSNSRSEMNVSTLELGDSALYLCASSLIGGAVEEQFFGPGTRLTVL.

This clonotype was detected ten times or more. At one end the junction does not follow the germline gene, possibly because of a read error. The chain links TRBV27 to TRBJ1-2, with TRBD1 identical over 8 bases. The length of the CDR3 is 14 residues. Germline CDR1 reads MNHEY; CDR2 reads SMNVEV (reference sequence). The CDR3 protein is CASSLDRVNYGYTF. CDR3 DNA sequence: TGCGCCAGCAGCTTGGACAGGGTTAACTATGGCTACACCTTC.

The V gene is TRBV5-1, the J gene TRBJ2-6, with D possibly matching TRBD2 (5 bases). The CDR3 is made up of 16 amino acids. Germline V gives CDR1 SGHRS, CDR2 YFSETQ. V was shortened by 6 bases and J by 0 bases, with 13 bases between the two germline ends. The CDR3, as DNA: TGCGCCAGCAACAGCGCTGCGGGCTCTGGGGCCAACGTCCTGACTTTC. Translating gives CASNSAAGSGANVLTF.

The chain joins TRBV11-2 to TRBJ2-1, with 12 bases identical to TRBD2. Trimming at V came to 1 base and at J to 10 bases, leaving 8 bases not matched to a gene. The CDR3 extends over 16 amino acids. CDR1 is SGHAT and CDR2 is FQNNGV in the germline V gene. The CDR3 region is CASSLGLAGGYGEQFF. CDR3 bases: TGTGCCAGCAGCTTAGGCCTAGCGGGAGGGTACGGGGAGCAGTTCTTC. The complete variable domain, with remaining parts taken from reference TRBV11-2 and TRBJ2-1, reads EAGVAQSPRYKIIEKRQSVAFWCNPISGHATLYWYQQILGQGPKLLIQFQNNGVVDDSQLPKDRFSAERLKGVDSTLKIQPAKLEDSAVYLCASSLGLAGGYGEQFFGPGTRLTVL.

V gene TRBV27 combines with J gene TRBJ2-7; a possible D gene is TRBD1 (5 bases). The length of the CDR3 is 16 residues. Trimming took off 6 bases at V and 2 bases at J, with 20 bases between the two ends. CDR1 and CDR2 (germline): MNHEY, SMNVEV (reference sequence). CDR3 sequence (DNA): TGTGCCAGCAGCCCAGGGATTTGGGGCCCAGCCTACGAGCAGTACTTC. Translated, it gives CASSPGIWGPAYEQYF.

This clonotype was seen a handful of times. V and J are TRBV19 and TRBJ2-3; tentatively, D is TRBD1 or TRBD2 (5 bases each). The CDR3 spans 15 residues. Germline CDR1 reads LNHDA; CDR2 reads SQIVND (reference sequence). The V end was cut by 7 bases, the J end by 1 base, with 15 bases between. CDR3 DNA sequence: TGTGCCAGTACCGAGGGGCCATCAGGCACAGATACGCAGTATTTT. It yields the protein CASTEGPSGTDTQYF.

This clonotype was counted only a few times. V is TRBV4-1 and J is TRBJ2-3; D not resolved. Germline CDR1 is MGHRA and CDR2 is YSYEKL. The CDR3 sequence is 12 residues long. With 6 bases removed from V and 6 bases from J, the gap between germline ends came to 10 bases. The CDR3 reads CASSRIDDTQYF. The CDR3 nucleotides read TGCGCCAGCAGTCGAATAGATGATACGCAGTATTTT.

This clonotype was seen many times. This chain joins TRBV18 and TRBJ1-1; D call uncertain. The CDR3 is made up of 13 amino acids. V dropped 1 base and J dropped 1 base, with 4 bases sitting between them. Germline V gene sequence: CDR1 KGHSH, CDR2 LQKENI. The CDR3, as DNA: TGTGCCAGCTCACCACTGGGGAACACTGAAGCTTTCTTT. Translating gives CASSPLGNTEAFF.

The gene calls are TRBV27 and TRBJ2-5; D unresolved. Germline CDR1 and CDR2: MNHEY and SMNVEV (reference sequence). The CDR3 length is 14 residues. V gave up 7 bases and J gave up 0 bases, with 12 bases separating them. CDR3 DNA: TGTGCCAGCACCCCGGACCTGAACCAAGAGACCCAGTACTTC. It translates to CASTPDLNQETQYF.

This clonotype occurred a few times. This chain uses TRBV6-1 with TRBJ2-5, with D perhaps TRBD2 (7 bases). Trimming removed 0 bases from V and 0 bases from J, with 17 bases in between. Germline CDR1 is MNHNS and CDR2 is SASEGT. The CDR3 contains 18 residues. For the CDR3, the DNA is TGTGCCAGCAGTGAAGCGGAGTTAGGGGGGGGGTACCAAGAGACCCAGTACTTC. It is translated as CASSEAELGGGYQETQYF.

The gene calls are TRBV5-1 and TRBJ2-3; no definite D call. Trimming pared 6 bases from V and 2 bases from J, leaving 10 bases between. Germline V CDR1 and CDR2: SGHRS, YFSETQ. The CDR3 totals 13 residues. The CDR3 loop is CASTLGFTDTQYF. The CDR3 DNA reads TGCGCCAGCACATTAGGATTCACAGATACGCAGTATTTT. Supplemented by reference TRBV5-1 and TRBJ2-3, the full variable domain reads KAGVTQTPRYLIKTRGQQVTLSCSPISGHRSVSWYQQTPGQGLQFLFEYFSETQRNKGNFPGRFSGRQFSNSRSEMNVSTLELGDSALYLCASTLGFTDTQYFGPGTRLTVL.

The V call is TRBV30, the J call TRBJ2-1; D may be TRBD1 (5 bases). This CDR3 comprises 16 residues. Germline loops: CDR1 GTSNPN, CDR2 SVGIG (reference sequence). V was shortened by 5 bases and J by 7 bases, with 24 bases between the two germline ends. The CDR3 DNA reads as TGTGCCTGGGGTAGTGAACCGACAGTCTCCCCGAATGAGCAGTTCTTC. Its translation is CAWGSEPTVSPNEQFF.

In its sample, this clonotype was seen a few times. The gene calls are TRBV20-1 and TRBJ1-5; possible D gene TRBD1, 6 bases. The ends were cut back, 3 bases at V and 5 bases at J, with 20 bases in the middle. Germline lookup yields CDR1 DFQATT and CDR2 SNEGSKA (reference sequence). The CDR3 covers 16 residues. CDR3 in DNA: TGCAGTGCTAGTGAGGGAGTGGGGGGGCCTGATCAGCCCCAGCATTTT. As protein: CSASEGVGGPDQPQHF.

This clonotype was seen more than once but under ten times. V and J are TRBV4-1 and TRBJ2-1; 11 bases are a match to TRBD2. CDR1 is MGHRA and CDR2 is YSYEKL in the germline V gene. J lost 13 bases, V lost 2 bases, and 10 bases had no gene match. The CDR3 runs to 15 residues. CDR3 nucleotides: TGCGCCAGCAGCCAACCCACTAGCGGGAGTTCTGATCAGTTCTTC. Translating it yields CASSQPTSGSSDQFF.

The CDR3, as DNA: TGTGCCAGCAGTTACTCGAAGGCCCGGTCAGGGCGCCCGGACTATGGCTACACCTTC. Translation gives CASSYSKARSGRPDYGYTF. This chain uses TRBV6-5 with TRBJ1-2; D perhaps matches TRBD1 (5 bases). The CDR3 spans 19 residues. Germline values: CDR1 MNHEY, CDR2 SVGAGI. Trimming cost V 0 bases and J 3 bases, with 23 bases left between them.

This clonotype was picked up a small number of times. This rearrangement joins TRBV27 to TRBJ2-5, with TRBD2 identical over 11 bases. The germline V gene has CDR1 MNHEY and CDR2 SMNVEV (reference sequence). This CDR3 spans 19 amino acids. With 5 bases clipped from V and 2 bases from J, the junction kept 16 bases outside the gene matches. As DNA, the CDR3 is TGTGCCAGCAGTACCCCGAACTTTGACGGGACTAGCGGACAAGAGACCCAGTACTTC. Protein sequence: CASSTPNFDGTSGQETQYF.

The table lists this clonotype with many counts. This chain uses TRBV4-1 with TRBJ2-1, with TRBD2 identical over 8 bases. After removal of 0 bases from V and 8 bases from J, the junction contained 3 bases not matched to a gene. Germline V lookup: CDR1 MGHRA, CDR2 YSYEKL. This CDR3 contains 14 residues. The CDR3 DNA follows: TGCGCCAGCAGCCAAGAAACGGGAGGGCATGAGCAGTTCTTC. Protein product: CASSQETGGHEQFF.

This clonotype has just a few counts. The chain has TRBV9 and TRBJ2-1; D is tentatively TRBD1 or TRBD2 (6 bases each). The CDR3 loop spans 16 amino acids. From germline, CDR1 is SGDLS and CDR2 YYNGEE. V was trimmed by 2 bases and J by 1 base, leaving 13 bases between them. The CDR3 reads CASSVRGRSSYNEQFF. The CDR3 bases are TGTGCCAGCAGCGTTAGGGGGAGGTCTTCCTACAATGAGCAGTTCTTC.

This clonotype was counted between two and nine times. The chain recombines TRBV12-3 or TRBV12-4 with TRBJ2-7, with TRBD2 identical over 12 bases. Unmatched junction bases numbered 5, after V lost 6 bases and J lost 5 bases. The CDR3 totals 14 residues. The DNA of the CDR3 is TGTGCCAGCAGGGGGACTAGCGGGTTTGACGAGCAGTACTTC. As protein: CASRGTSGFDEQYF.

This chain connects TRBV29-1 to TRBJ1-5; D is perhaps TRBD1 (5 bases). This CDR3 contains 15 residues. V lost 4 bases and J lost 1, with 14 bases in between. The germline CDR1 and CDR2 sequences are SQVTM and ANQGSEA. CDR3 residues: CSVATRGASNQPQHF. CDR3 sequence (DNA): TGCAGCGTTGCGACAAGGGGCGCGAGCAATCAGCCCCAGCATTTT.